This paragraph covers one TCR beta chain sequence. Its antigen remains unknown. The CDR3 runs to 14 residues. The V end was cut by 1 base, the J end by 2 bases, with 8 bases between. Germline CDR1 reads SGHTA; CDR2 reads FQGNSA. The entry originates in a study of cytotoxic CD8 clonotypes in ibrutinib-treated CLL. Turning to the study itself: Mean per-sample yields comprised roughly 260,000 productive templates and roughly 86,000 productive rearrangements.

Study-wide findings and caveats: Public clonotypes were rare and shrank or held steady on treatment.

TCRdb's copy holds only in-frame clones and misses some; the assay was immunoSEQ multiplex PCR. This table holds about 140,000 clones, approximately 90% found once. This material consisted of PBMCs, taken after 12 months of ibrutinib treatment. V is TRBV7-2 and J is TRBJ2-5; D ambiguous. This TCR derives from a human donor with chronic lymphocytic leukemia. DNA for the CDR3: TGTGCCAGCAGCTTAGACTGGAGACAAGAGACCCAGTACTTC. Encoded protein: CASSLDWRQETQYF.